Listed below are T cell receptor beta chains from one sample, sequenced in a study of T-cell reconstitution after alpha-beta-depleted transplantation in children. From the PCR reads, TCRdb called clonotypes with MiXCR, one entry per CDR3 protein. The sample contains about 980,000 distinct CDR3 sequences, around 30% of which appear only once. Source: PBMCs, mostly from graft donor cells, taken 360 days after TCRalphabeta/CD19-depleted stem cell transplant. The receptor set was obtained from a boy in the first two years of life who had a stem cell transplant for SCID, so the T cells may come from the graft donor. CDR3s include the opening cysteine and the closing phenylalanine or tryptophan. D genes are given only for firm matches.

TRBD1	TRBJ1-2	TRBV7-8	CASSLVVGTGFGYTF
.	TRBJ1-6	TRBV4-1	CASSQPLNSPLHF
.	TRBJ1-4	TRBV28	CASSRYTELNEKLFF
TRBD2	TRBJ2-5	TRBV20-1	CSARTGLVRETQYF
.	TRBJ2-1	TRBV6-1	CASSLSRDPNEQFF
.	TRBJ1-2	TRBV6-1	CASSEARAGVDGYTF
.	TRBJ2-7	TRBV4-1	CASSPGDHWTSYEQYF
.	TRBJ2-2	TRBV12-3/TRBV12-4	CASTTAPNTGELFF
.	TRBJ2-3	TRBV5-1	CASSSVGGSTDTQYF
TRBD1	TRBJ2-7	TRBV2	CASRPTRGTDPYEQYF
.	TRBJ1-2	TRBV14	CASSGTNYGYTF
.	TRBJ2-1	TRBV4-1	CASSQRETGSMEQFF
TRBD2	TRBJ2-2	TRBV7-9	CASSAPGTSGGPGELFF
TRBD2	TRBJ2-3	TRBV15	CATSRPGLEFPDTQYF
.	TRBJ2-3	TRBV9	CASRDDLGPTDTQYF
.	TRBJ1-6	TRBV12-3/TRBV12-4	CASSLDGGNSPLHF
.	TRBJ2-2	TRBV15	CATSRESDGTGELFF
.	TRBJ2-7	TRBV25-1	CASSEPPAGQQYF
.	TRBJ2-2	TRBV7-8	CASSFKFQGNGELFF
TRBD1	TRBJ1-2	TRBV12-3/TRBV12-4	CASRRTGQNYGYTF
.	TRBJ2-5	TRBV20-1	CSASGTFEETQYF
.	TRBJ2-3	TRBV28	CASSPREQVTDTQYF
TRBD1	TRBJ2-7	TRBV7-6	CASSAGQGITGEQYF
.	TRBJ2-1	TRBV11-2	CASSQRLRVASSYNEQFF
.	TRBJ2-5	TRBV4-1	CASSQVGSRRETQYF
TRBD2	TRBJ2-3	TRBV15	CATSVRLADTDTQYF
.	TRBJ2-7	TRBV5-1	CASSLALGYEQYF
TRBD1	TRBJ2-3	TRBV18	CASSPGQGAGDTQYF
.	TRBJ2-7	TRBV2	CASNPAIVGRAREQYF
TRBD2	TRBJ2-2	TRBV15	CATSRDRGLAGGTGELFF
.	TRBJ2-7	TRBV7-6	CASSLAGGVLGEQYF
.	TRBJ1-1	TRBV2	CASSVGEEAFF
TRBD1	TRBJ2-1	TRBV5-5	CASSLGQGPSYNEQFF
.	TRBJ1-1	TRBV5-1	CASSLGTGRGTEAFF
.	TRBJ1-1	TRBV19	CASSMGGWTEAFF
TRBD1	TRBJ2-1	TRBV7-2	CASSLGQGGRREQFF
.	TRBJ2-5	TRBV7-3	CASSLRGGLPQETQYF
.	TRBJ2-7	TRBV15	CATSRDAGTVPYEQYF
TRBD1	TRBJ2-5	TRBV6-5	CASSYSQGAGTQYF
.	TRBJ1-4	TRBV7-6	CASSLRGDGEKLFF
.	TRBJ1-1	TRBV5-1	CASSLEGGRVTEAFF
TRBD1	TRBJ2-1	TRBV10-3	CAIKRTGVYNEQFF
.	TRBJ2-3	TRBV12-3/TRBV12-4	CASSLVLSDTQYF
.	TRBJ1-2	TRBV29-1	CSVGLSGAYGYTF
TRBD1	TRBJ2-2	TRBV7-8	CASSLGIRTGGDGGELFF
.	TRBJ1-1	TRBV20-1	CSARGRGFFDTEAFF